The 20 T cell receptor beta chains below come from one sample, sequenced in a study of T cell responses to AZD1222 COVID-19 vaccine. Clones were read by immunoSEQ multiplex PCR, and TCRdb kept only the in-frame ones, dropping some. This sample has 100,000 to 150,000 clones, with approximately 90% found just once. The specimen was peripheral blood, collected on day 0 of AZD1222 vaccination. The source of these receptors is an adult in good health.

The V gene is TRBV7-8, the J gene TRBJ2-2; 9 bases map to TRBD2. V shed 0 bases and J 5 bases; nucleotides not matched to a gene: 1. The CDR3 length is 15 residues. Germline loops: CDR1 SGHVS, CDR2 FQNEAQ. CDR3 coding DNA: TGTGCCAGCAGCTTAGCTAGCGGGGGTACCGGGGAGCTGTTTTTT. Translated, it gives CASSLASGGTGELFF.

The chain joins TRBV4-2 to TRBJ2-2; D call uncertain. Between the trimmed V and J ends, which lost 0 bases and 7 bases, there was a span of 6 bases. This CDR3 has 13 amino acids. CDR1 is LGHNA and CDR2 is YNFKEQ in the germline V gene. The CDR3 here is CASSQDLNGELFF. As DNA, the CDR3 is TGTGCCAGCAGCCAAGACCTAAACGGGGAGCTGTTTTTT.

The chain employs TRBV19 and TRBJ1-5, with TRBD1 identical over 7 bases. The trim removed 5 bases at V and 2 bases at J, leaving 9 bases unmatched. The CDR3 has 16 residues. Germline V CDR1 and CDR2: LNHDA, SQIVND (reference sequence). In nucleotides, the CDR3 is TGTGCCAGTAGTCCCCTAGGGGGCGCGGGCAATCAGCCCCAGCATTTT. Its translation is CASSPLGGAGNQPQHF.

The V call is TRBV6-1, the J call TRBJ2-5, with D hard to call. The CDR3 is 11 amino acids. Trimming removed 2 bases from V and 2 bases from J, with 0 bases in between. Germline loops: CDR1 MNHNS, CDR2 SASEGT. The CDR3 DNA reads TGTGCCAGCAGTGAACAAGAGACCCAGTACTTC. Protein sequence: CASSEQETQYF.

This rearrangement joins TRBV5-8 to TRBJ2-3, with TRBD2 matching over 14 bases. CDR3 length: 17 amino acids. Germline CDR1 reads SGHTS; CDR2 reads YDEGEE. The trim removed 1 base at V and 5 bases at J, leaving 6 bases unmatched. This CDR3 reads CASSLTGLAGVRDTQYF. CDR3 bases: TGTGCCAGCAGCTTGACGGGACTAGCGGGAGTAAGAGATACGCAGTATTTT.

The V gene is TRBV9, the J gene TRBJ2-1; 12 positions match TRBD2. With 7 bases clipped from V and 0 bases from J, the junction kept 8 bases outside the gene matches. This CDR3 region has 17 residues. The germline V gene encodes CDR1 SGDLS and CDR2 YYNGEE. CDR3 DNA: TGTGCCAGCGCACTAGCGGGAGGTCGCCGCTCCTACAATGAGCAGTTCTTC. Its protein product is CASALAGGRRSYNEQFF.

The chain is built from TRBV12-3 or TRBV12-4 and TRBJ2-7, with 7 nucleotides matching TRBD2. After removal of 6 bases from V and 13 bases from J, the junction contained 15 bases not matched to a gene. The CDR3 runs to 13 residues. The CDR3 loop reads CASSPGRAARDYF. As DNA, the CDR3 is TGTGCCAGCAGCCCGGGGAGGGCAGCTAGGGACTACTTC.

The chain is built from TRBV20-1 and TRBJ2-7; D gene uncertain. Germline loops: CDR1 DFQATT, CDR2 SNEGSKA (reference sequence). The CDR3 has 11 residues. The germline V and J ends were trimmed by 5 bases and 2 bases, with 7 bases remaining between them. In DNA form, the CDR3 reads TGCAGTGCTCCTGAGACCTACGAGCAGTACTTC. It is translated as CSAPETYEQYF.

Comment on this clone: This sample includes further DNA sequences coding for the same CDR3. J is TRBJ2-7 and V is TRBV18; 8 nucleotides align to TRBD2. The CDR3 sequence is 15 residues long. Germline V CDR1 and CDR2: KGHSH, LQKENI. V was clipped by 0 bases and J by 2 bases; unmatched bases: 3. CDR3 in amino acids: CASSPPAGAAYEQYF. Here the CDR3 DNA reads TGTGCCAGCTCACCACCAGCGGGAGCTGCCTACGAGCAGTACTTC.

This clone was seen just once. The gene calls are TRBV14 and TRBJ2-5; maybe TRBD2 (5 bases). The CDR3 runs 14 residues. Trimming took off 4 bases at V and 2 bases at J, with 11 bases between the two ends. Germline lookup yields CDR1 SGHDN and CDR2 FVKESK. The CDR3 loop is CASSPRTGQETQYF. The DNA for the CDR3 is TGTGCCAGCAGCCCGCGGACTGGGCAAGAGACCCAGTACTTC.

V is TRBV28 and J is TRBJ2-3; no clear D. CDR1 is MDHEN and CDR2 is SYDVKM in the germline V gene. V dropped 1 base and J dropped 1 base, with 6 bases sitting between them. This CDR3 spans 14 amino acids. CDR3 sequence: CASSLSQGTDTQYF. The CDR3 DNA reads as TGTGCCAGCAGTTTATCCCAGGGCACAGATACGCAGTATTTT.

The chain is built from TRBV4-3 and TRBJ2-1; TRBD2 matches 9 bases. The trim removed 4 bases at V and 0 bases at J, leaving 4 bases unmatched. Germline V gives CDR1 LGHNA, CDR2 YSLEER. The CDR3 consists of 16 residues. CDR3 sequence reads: CASSPQREDSYNEQFF. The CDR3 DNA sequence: TGCGCCAGCAGCCCCCAGCGGGAGGACTCCTACAATGAGCAGTTCTTC.

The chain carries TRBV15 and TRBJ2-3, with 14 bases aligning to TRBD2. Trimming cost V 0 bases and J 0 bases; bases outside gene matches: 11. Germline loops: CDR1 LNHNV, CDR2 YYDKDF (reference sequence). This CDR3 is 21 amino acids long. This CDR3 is CATSRDSRGLAGEGSTDTQYF. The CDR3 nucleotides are TGTGCCACCAGCAGAGATTCCCGGGGACTAGCGGGAGAGGGGAGCACAGATACGCAGTATTTT.

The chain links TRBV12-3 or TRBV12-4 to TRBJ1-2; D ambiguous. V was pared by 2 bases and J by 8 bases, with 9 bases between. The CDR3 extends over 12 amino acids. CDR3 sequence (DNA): TGTGCCAGCAGTTTAACGGCAGGCGGCTACACCTTC. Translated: CASSLTAGGYTF.

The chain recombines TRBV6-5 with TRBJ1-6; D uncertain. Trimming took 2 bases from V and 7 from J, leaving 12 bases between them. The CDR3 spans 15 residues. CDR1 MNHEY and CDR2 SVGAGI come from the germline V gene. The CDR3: CASSYETGSNSPLHF. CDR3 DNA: TGTGCCAGCAGTTACGAAACGGGGTCAAATTCACCCCTCCACTTT.

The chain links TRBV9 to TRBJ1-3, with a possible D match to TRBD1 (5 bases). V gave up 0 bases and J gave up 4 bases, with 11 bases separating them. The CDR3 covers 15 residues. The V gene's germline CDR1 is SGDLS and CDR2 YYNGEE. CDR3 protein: CASSVEAGEGNTIYF. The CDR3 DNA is TGTGCCAGCAGCGTAGAGGCGGGGGAAGGAAACACCATATATTTT.

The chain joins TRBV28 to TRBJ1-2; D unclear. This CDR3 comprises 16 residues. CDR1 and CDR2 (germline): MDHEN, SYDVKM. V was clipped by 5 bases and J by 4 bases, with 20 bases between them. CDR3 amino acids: CASSPLGSRESYGYTF. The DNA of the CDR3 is TGTGCCAGCAGTCCCCTGGGAAGTCGGGAGAGCTATGGCTACACCTTC.

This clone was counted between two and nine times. DNA of the CDR3: TGCGCCAGCACGGCGGGCCACAATGAGCAGTTCTTC. It codes for CASTAGHNEQFF. The J gene is TRBJ2-1, the V gene TRBV5-1, with D tentatively TRBD2 (5 bases). The CDR3 has 12 amino acids. CDR1 is SGHRS and CDR2 is YFSETQ in the germline V gene. V lost 6 bases, J lost 5 bases, and 9 bases lay in between.

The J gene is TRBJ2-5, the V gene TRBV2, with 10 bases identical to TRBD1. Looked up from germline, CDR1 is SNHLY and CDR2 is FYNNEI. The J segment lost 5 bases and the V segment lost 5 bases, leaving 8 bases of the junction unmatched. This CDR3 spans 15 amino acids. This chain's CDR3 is CASSSQGQGWETQYF. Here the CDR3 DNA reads TGTGCCAGCAGTTCGCAGGGACAGGGGTGGGAGACCCAGTACTTC.

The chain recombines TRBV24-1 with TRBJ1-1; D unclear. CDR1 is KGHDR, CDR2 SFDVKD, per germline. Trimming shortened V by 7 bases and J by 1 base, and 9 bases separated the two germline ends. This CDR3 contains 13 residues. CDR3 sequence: CATRENRNTEAFF. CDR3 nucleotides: TGTGCCACCAGGGAAAATAGGAACACTGAAGCTTTCTTT.